This TCR beta chain appears in the sequencing data of a study of beta chain features in type 1 diabetes. The isolated RNA, all of it, was reverse transcribed, so expressed TCRB transcripts were what got sequenced. Libraries were prepared by immunoSEQ multiplex PCR; TCRdb keeps only in-frame clonotypes and omits some of them. Among roughly 240,000 clones listed, about 71% were seen once. This clone was counted between two and nine times. The receptor was derived from a young man in good health. Sequences were obtained from naive CD4+ T cells from blood.

CDR3 amino acids: CASSLDPGGYNSPLHF. CDR3 sequence (DNA): TGTGCCAGCAGCTTGGATCCAGGGGGATATAATTCACCCCTCCACTTT. This chain links TRBV5-4 with TRBJ1-6; 7 nucleotides agree with TRBD1. The germline CDR1 and CDR2 sequences are SGHNT and YYREEE (reference sequence). Trimming at V came to 0 bases and at J to 4 bases, leaving 4 bases not matched to a gene. This CDR3 comprises 16 residues.